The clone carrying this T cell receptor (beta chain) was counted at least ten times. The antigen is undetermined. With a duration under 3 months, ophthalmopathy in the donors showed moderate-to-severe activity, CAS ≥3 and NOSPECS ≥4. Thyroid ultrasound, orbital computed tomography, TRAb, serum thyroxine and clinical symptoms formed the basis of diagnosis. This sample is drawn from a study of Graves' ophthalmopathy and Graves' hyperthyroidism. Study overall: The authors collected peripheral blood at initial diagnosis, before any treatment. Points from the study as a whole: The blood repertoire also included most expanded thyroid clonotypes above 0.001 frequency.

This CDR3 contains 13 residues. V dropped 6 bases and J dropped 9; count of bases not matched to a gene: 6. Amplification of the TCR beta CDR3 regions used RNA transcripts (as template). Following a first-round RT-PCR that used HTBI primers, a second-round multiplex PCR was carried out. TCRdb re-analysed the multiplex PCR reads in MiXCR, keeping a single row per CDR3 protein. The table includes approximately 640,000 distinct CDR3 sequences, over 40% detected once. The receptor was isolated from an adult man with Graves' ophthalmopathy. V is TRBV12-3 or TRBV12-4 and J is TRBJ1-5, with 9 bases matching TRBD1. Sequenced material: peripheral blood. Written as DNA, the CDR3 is TGTGCCAGCAGGACAGGGGGGTGGGCGCCCCAGCATTTT. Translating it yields CASRTGGWAPQHF.